Each of the 22 T cell receptor beta chains below was sequenced from the same sample in a study of PD-1 blockade in classical Hodgkin lymphoma. The protocol was immunoSEQ multiplex PCR, while the TCRdb copy is restricted to in-frame clones and leaves out a portion. The sample contains 75,000 to 100,000 clones, more than 80% of which appear only once. Every patient relapsed after autologous stem cell transplantation, and brentuximab vedotin exposure varied. The source was peripheral blood mononuclear cells (PBMCs), collected before the second cycle of nivolumab. Receptors originate from a human donor with classical Hodgkin lymphoma.

This clone has only one observation. The CDR3 nucleotides are TGTGCCAGCAGCTTAGCGGTCCGAGCAGTCAGCACAGATACGCAGTATTTT. Residues: CASSLAVRAVSTDTQYF. The V and J genes are TRBV7-9 and TRBJ2-3; no reliable D call. CDR3 size: 17 residues. The germline gives CDR1 SEHNR, CDR2 FQNEAQ (reference sequence). V dropped 0 bases and J dropped 0 bases, with 13 bases sitting between them.

The J gene is TRBJ2-5, the V gene TRBV7-2; 8 bases are shared with TRBD1. Losses at the gene ends were 5 bases for V and 5 bases for J; bases not matched to a gene: 13. Germline V gene data show CDR1 as SGHTA and CDR2 as FQGNSA. The CDR3 sequence is 16 residues long. The CDR3 here is CASSQGLAGGAETQYF. The CDR3 nucleotides read TGTGCCAGCAGCCAAGGCTTGGCAGGGGGCGCGGAGACCCAGTACTTC.

Points on this clone: The junction does not match germline at one end; this may be a read error. The chain employs TRBV19 and TRBJ2-1; 9 nucleotides align to TRBD2. The CDR3 spans 15 residues. CDR1 LNHDA and CDR2 SQIVND come from the germline V gene (reference sequence). The CDR3 coding sequence is TGTGCCAGTAGGATAGCGGGAGAGTCCTACAATGAGCAGTTCTTC. It is translated as CASRIAGESYNEQFF.

This rearrangement joins TRBV5-1 to TRBJ2-1; the D is unclear. Between the trimmed V and J ends, which lost 0 bases and 5 bases, there was a span of 6 bases. The CDR3 runs to 13 residues. Germline V lookup: CDR1 SGHRS, CDR2 YFSETQ. CDR3 sequence: CASSLGLNNEQFF. The CDR3 bases are TGCGCCAGCAGCTTGGGGCTGAACAATGAGCAGTTCTTC.

This sequence joins TRBV7-6 and TRBJ2-1; 9 nucleotides line up with TRBD2. In germline, CDR1 is SGHVS, CDR2 FNYEAQ. Unmatched junction bases numbered 8, after V lost 2 bases and J lost 6 bases. This CDR3 has 16 amino acids. DNA for the CDR3: TGTGCCAGCAGCTTAAATCCGGGACTAGCAGGCAATGAGCAGTTCTTC. Amino acid sequence: CASSLNPGLAGNEQFF. The complete variable domain, with remaining parts taken from reference TRBV7-6 and TRBJ2-1, reads GAGVSQSPRYKVTKRGQDVALRCDPISGHVSLYWYRQALGQGPEFLTYFNYEAQQDKSGLPNDRFSAERPEGSISTLTIQRTEQRDSAMYRCASSLNPGLAGNEQFFGPGTRLTVL.

The V gene is TRBV19, the J gene TRBJ2-3; TRBD2 might be the D (5 bases). This CDR3 spans 16 amino acids. Trimming shortened V by 0 bases and J by 5 bases, and 15 bases separated the two germline ends. Per the germline V gene, CDR1 is LNHDA and CDR2 is SQIVND (reference sequence). CDR3 sequence: CASSIEAEVPGDTQYF. CDR3 nucleotide sequence: TGTGCCAGTAGTATAGAGGCGGAGGTCCCCGGAGATACGCAGTATTTT. Together with reference TRBV19 and TRBJ2-3, the CDR3 gives the full variable domain: DGGITQSPKYLFRKEGQNVTLSCEQNLNHDAMYWYRQDPGQGLRLIYYSQIVNDFQKGDIAEGYSVSREKKESFPLTVTSAQKNPTAFYLCASSIEAEVPGDTQYFGPGTRLTVL.

This clone was recorded only once. The chain is built from TRBV9 and TRBJ2-3, with 11 bases aligning to TRBD2. Germline CDR1 SGDLS, CDR2 YYNGEE. The CDR3 is 16 amino acids. With V trimmed by 0 bases and J by 5 bases, 5 bases remained unmatched. The CDR3 DNA reads TGTGCCAGCAGCGTAGCAGGCGGACTAGCGGGAGATACGCAGTATTTT. Translated: CASSVAGGLAGDTQYF.

This sequence joins TRBV19 and TRBJ2-1; 8 nucleotides line up with TRBD2. The ends lost 5 bases at V and 8 bases at J; junction bases unmatched: 17. Germline V gene lookup returns CDR1 LNHDA and CDR2 SQIVND (reference sequence). The length of the CDR3 is 17 residues. The CDR3 DNA is TGTGCCAGTAGTTCCGACAGGCGTAGGGGCGGGAGGTATGAGCAGTTCTTC. Translated, it gives CASSSDRRRGGRYEQFF.

This chain connects TRBV7-2 to TRBJ2-7; a weak D match, TRBD1 (7 bases). V was trimmed by 5 bases and J by 0 bases, leaving 17 bases between them. Germline values: CDR1 SGHTA, CDR2 FQGNSA. The CDR3 contains 16 residues. DNA for the CDR3: TGTGCCAGCAGCGCCCGGGGGCGGGACAGCTCCTACGAGCAGTACTTC. Amino acid sequence: CASSARGRDSSYEQYF.

This clone has only a few counts. The chain recombines TRBV4-1 with TRBJ1-5; perhaps TRBD1 as D (5 bases). The germline V gene encodes CDR1 MGHRA and CDR2 YSYEKL. V lost 2 bases, J lost 7 bases, and 9 bases lay in between. The length of the CDR3 is 13 residues. The CDR3 DNA reads as TGCGCCAGCAGCCAATTACGGGACCAGCCCCAGCATTTT. Translating gives CASSQLRDQPQHF.

The gene calls are TRBV6-5 and TRBJ2-5; D call uncertain. The V end lost 8 bases, the J end lost 0 bases, and 16 bases lay between the germline ends. The CDR3 has 15 amino acids. Looked up from germline, CDR1 is MNHEY and CDR2 is SVGAGI. The CDR3 reads CASFPVGIHQETQYF. The CDR3 DNA sequence: TGTGCCAGCTTCCCGGTAGGGATTCACCAAGAGACCCAGTACTTC.

The chain joins TRBV10-3 to TRBJ1-1; D remains ambiguous. Per the germline V gene, CDR1 is ENHRY and CDR2 is SYGVKD. V lost 3 bases and J 3 bases, leaving 8 bases between the germline ends. The CDR3 is 13 amino acids. The CDR3 bases are TGTGCCATCAGTGATGGGCGGGACACTGAAGCTTTCTTT. Amino acid sequence: CAISDGRDTEAFF.

By share of the sample, this clone is medium-sized. This chain connects TRBV27 to TRBJ2-1, with a weak D call TRBD2 (5 bases). The CDR3 has 13 residues. V shed 3 bases and J shed 9 bases, with 12 bases lying between them. Germline-derived CDR1 and CDR2 are MNHEY and SMNVEV (reference sequence). CDR3: CASSLRLAGEQFF. CDR3 DNA sequence: TGTGCCAGCAGTTTGAGGCTAGCCGGTGAGCAGTTCTTC.

The chain joins TRBV29-1 to TRBJ1-1, with a weak D call TRBD1 (6 bases). The germline CDR1 and CDR2 sequences are SQVTM and ANQGSEA. The CDR3 runs 13 residues. V lost 7 bases and J lost 1, with 13 bases in between. In DNA, the CDR3 is TGCAGCGGACGGGACAATAAGAACACTGAAGCTTTCTTT. Translation: CSGRDNKNTEAFF.

The rearrangement uses TRBV10-3 and TRBJ1-5, with D maybe TRBD1 (5 bases). With 3 bases removed from V and 4 bases from J, the gap between germline ends came to 16 bases. CDR1 is ENHRY, CDR2 SYGVKD, per germline. The CDR3 runs to 16 residues. The CDR3 nucleotides are TGTGCCATCAGTGACGGGCAGCGGGGGATTAATCAGCCCCAGCATTTT. Translated: CAISDGQRGINQPQHF.

The chain links TRBV6-5 to TRBJ2-7, with 7 bases lining up with TRBD2. CDR1 and CDR2 (germline): MNHEY, SVGAGI. The CDR3 runs 15 residues. Trimming cost V 0 bases and J 1 base; bases outside gene matches: 3. The CDR3 protein is CASSYSREVSYEQYF. In DNA, the CDR3 is TGTGCCAGCAGTTACTCCCGGGAGGTGTCCTACGAGCAGTACTTC.

The V call is TRBV10-3, the J call TRBJ2-2, with D unclear. Germline V CDR1 and CDR2: ENHRY, SYGVKD. The CDR3 consists of 14 residues. V shed 2 bases and J shed 7 bases, with 11 bases lying between them. CDR3: CAISELTWGGELFF. In DNA, the CDR3 is TGTGCCATCAGTGAGCTTACATGGGGCGGGGAGCTGTTTTTT.

The rearrangement joins TRBV10-3 to TRBJ2-2; 12 positions agree with TRBD2. The V gene end was trimmed by 7 bases and the J gene end by 5 bases; junction bases not matched to a gene: 11. Germline lookup yields CDR1 ENHRY and CDR2 SYGVKD. The CDR3 is 17 residues long. For the CDR3, the DNA is TGTGCCATCACTTCGACTAGCGGGAGTGGCAGGACCGGGGAGCTGTTTTTT. Protein product: CAITSTSGSGRTGELFF.

The chain joins TRBV19 to TRBJ1-5; 12 positions agree with TRBD1. CDR3 length equals 13 residues. V was clipped by 5 bases and J by 9 bases; unmatched bases: 2. Germline V CDR1 and CDR2: LNHDA, SQIVND (reference sequence). CDR3 region: CASSGDRGRPQHF. CDR3 DNA sequence: TGTGCCAGTAGTGGGGACAGGGGGCGGCCCCAGCATTTT.

V usage is TRBV11-3 and J usage is TRBJ2-5; the D is unclear. V gave up 5 bases and J gave up 2 bases, with 15 bases separating them. The CDR3 is 15 amino acids. Looked up from germline, CDR1 is SGHNT and CDR2 is YENEEA. This CDR3 is CASSERTGLQETQYF. CDR3 coding DNA: TGTGCCAGCAGCGAGAGGACGGGTCTTCAAGAGACCCAGTACTTC.

The chain employs TRBV28 and TRBJ2-2; 13 nucleotides agree with TRBD2. Germline CDR1 and CDR2: MDHEN and SYDVKM. V trimming: 7 bases; J trimming: 6 bases; junction bases outside the gene matches: 5. The CDR3 runs 15 residues. The CDR3 sequence: CASIRTSGSAGELFF. The CDR3 nucleotides read TGTGCCAGCATCCGGACTAGCGGGAGTGCCGGGGAGCTGTTTTTT.

The V and J genes are TRBV2 and TRBJ1-5; D might be TRBD1 (5 bases). This CDR3 has 14 amino acids. CDR1 SNHLY and CDR2 FYNNEI come from the germline V gene. With 3 bases removed from V and 3 bases from J, the gap between germline ends came to 9 bases. CDR3 in amino acids: CASSDRAINQPQHF. The CDR3 DNA sequence: TGTGCCAGCAGTGACAGGGCTATCAATCAGCCCCAGCATTTT.